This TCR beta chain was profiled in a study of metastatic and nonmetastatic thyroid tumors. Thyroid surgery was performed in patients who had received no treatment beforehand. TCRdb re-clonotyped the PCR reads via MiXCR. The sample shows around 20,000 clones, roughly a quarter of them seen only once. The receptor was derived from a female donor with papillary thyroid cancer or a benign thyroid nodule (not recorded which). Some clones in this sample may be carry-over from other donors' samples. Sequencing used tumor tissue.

CDR3 in amino acids: CASHTNRYGYTF. The CDR3 DNA reads as TGTGCCAGCCATACAAACAGGTATGGCTACACCTTC. The rearrangement uses TRBV6-1 and TRBJ1-2, with D tentatively TRBD1 (5 bases). Trimming took off 8 bases at V and 5 bases at J, with 12 bases between the two ends. Germline loops: CDR1 MNHNS, CDR2 SASEGT. The CDR3 has 12 residues.